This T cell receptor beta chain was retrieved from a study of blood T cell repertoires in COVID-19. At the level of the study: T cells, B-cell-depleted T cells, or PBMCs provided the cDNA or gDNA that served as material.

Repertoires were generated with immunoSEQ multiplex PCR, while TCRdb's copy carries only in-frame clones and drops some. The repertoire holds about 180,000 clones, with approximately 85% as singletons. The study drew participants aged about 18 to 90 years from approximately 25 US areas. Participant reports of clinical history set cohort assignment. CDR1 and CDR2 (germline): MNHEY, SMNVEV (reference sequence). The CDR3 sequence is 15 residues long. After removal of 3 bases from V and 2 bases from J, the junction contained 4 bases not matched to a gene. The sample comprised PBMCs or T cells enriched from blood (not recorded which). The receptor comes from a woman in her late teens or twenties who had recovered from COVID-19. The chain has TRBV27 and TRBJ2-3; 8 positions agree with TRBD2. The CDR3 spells CASSFTGGPTDTQYF. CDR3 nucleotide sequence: TGTGCCAGCAGTTTCACGGGAGGGCCCACAGATACGCAGTATTTT.